These 24 T cell receptor beta chains originate from one sample sequenced in a study of blood T cell repertoires in COVID-19. Profiled with immunoSEQ multiplex PCR; TCRdb holds only in-frame clones, not every one. The sample has about 490,000 clones, 70% to 90% seen once. Sequencing was performed on peripheral blood. The receptors were gathered from a human donor in a cohort sampled during active COVID-19.

This chain joins TRBV5-1 and TRBJ1-4; 8 bases align to TRBD1. V lost 4 bases, J lost 4 bases, and 6 bases stayed unmatched. This CDR3 contains 15 residues. The germline V gene encodes CDR1 SGHRS and CDR2 YFSETQ. The CDR3 spells CASSARQGHNEKLFF. The CDR3 nucleotides read TGCGCCAGCAGCGCCCGACAGGGGCATAATGAAAAACTGTTTTTT.

The chain is built from TRBV27 and TRBJ1-4, with unresolved D. Per the germline V gene, CDR1 is MNHEY and CDR2 is SMNVEV (reference sequence). The CDR3 is 15 residues long. Between the trimmed V and J ends, which lost 1 base and 0 bases, there was a span of 6 bases. The CDR3 bases are TGTGCCAGCAGTTTATTTGGAGCAACTAATGAAAAACTGTTTTTT. As protein: CASSLFGATNEKLFF.

This clone has just a few counts. V is TRBV2 and J is TRBJ1-1, with 8 bases aligning to TRBD1. Germline loops: CDR1 SNHLY, CDR2 FYNNEI. CDR3 length: 12 amino acids. Unmatched junction bases numbered 4, after V lost 10 bases and J lost 3 bases. CDR3 in amino acids: CANGQGYTEAFF. The CDR3 DNA sequence: TGTGCCAACGGACAGGGCTACACTGAAGCTTTCTTT.

The chain combines TRBV9 with TRBJ1-2, with D perhaps matching TRBD1 (6 bases). The CDR3 runs to 16 residues. Germline-derived CDR1 and CDR2 are SGDLS and YYNGEE. V shed 1 base and J shed 2 bases, with 15 bases lying between them. The DNA for the CDR3 is TGTGCCAGCAGCGTACCCATAGGACAGCTAAACTATGGCTACACCTTC. It encodes CASSVPIGQLNYGYTF.

J is TRBJ1-1 and V is TRBV30, with a weak D call TRBD1 (5 bases). Germline loops: CDR1 GTSNPN, CDR2 SVGIG (reference sequence). Trimming cost V 7 bases and J 0 bases, with 9 bases left between them. This CDR3 contains 12 residues. The CDR3 sequence is CALWGVNTEAFF. The CDR3 DNA reads as TGTGCCTTGTGGGGGGTGAACACTGAAGCTTTCTTT.

The chain links TRBV25-1 to TRBJ2-1; the match to TRBD2 covers 10 bases. The CDR3 runs to 14 residues. From germline, CDR1 is MGHDK and CDR2 SYGVNS. V trimming: 6 bases; J trimming: 6 bases; junction bases outside the gene matches: 5. The DNA for the CDR3 is TGTGCCAGCAGCGCTCCTAGCGGGGGCAATGAGCAGTTCTTC. It is translated as CASSAPSGGNEQFF. Supplemented by reference TRBV25-1 and TRBJ2-1, the full variable domain reads EADIYQTPRYLVIGTGKKITLECSQTMGHDKMYWYQQDPGMELHLIHYSYGVNSTEKGDLSSESTVSRIRTEHFPLTLESARPSHTSQYLCASSAPSGGNEQFFGPGTRLTVL.

A single count supports this clone. The CDR3: CSALDGNQETQYF. The CDR3 coding sequence is TGCAGCGCCCTGGACGGGAACCAAGAGACCCAGTACTTC. The chain carries TRBV29-1 and TRBJ2-5; a possible D gene is TRBD2 (5 bases). Trimming took off 7 bases at V and 0 bases at J, with 12 bases between the two ends. The CDR3 length is 13 residues. Germline V gene data show CDR1 as SQVTM and CDR2 as ANQGSEA.

V is TRBV5-1 and J is TRBJ2-4, with D possibly matching TRBD1 (6 bases). The CDR3 runs to 16 residues. Trimming took off 4 bases at V and 6 bases at J, with 20 bases between the two ends. Germline-derived CDR1 and CDR2 are SGHRS and YFSETQ. CDR3 sequence: CASSGDTLTPLNIQYF. DNA for the CDR3: TGCGCCAGCAGCGGGGACACGCTCACACCCCTAAACATTCAGTACTTC.

The chain employs TRBV13 and TRBJ2-3, with D possibly being TRBD2 (5 bases). Germline CDR1 PRHDT, CDR2 FYEKMQ (reference sequence). CDR3 length equals 14 residues. The V end lost 5 bases, the J end lost 2 bases, and 11 bases lay between the germline ends. The DNA for the CDR3 is TGTGCCAGCAGCCTGAGCGGCCTCACAGATACGCAGTATTTT. Protein sequence: CASSLSGLTDTQYF.

This chain links TRBV6-1 with TRBJ2-1, with 13 bases identical to TRBD2. Germline values: CDR1 MNHNS, CDR2 SASEGT. The length of the CDR3 is 16 residues. V shed 4 bases and J 8 bases; nucleotides not matched to a gene: 8. CDR3 bases: TGTGCCAGCAGTGGCGGACTAGCGGGAGAGGGATATGAGCAGTTCTTC. As protein: CASSGGLAGEGYEQFF.

This clone was observed a handful of times. The chain links TRBV28 to TRBJ2-3, with TRBD1 identical over 10 bases. With 9 bases clipped from V and 1 base from J, the junction kept 13 bases outside the gene matches. This CDR3 has 17 amino acids. Per germline, CDR1 MDHEN and CDR2 SYDVKM. The CDR3 region has the DNA TGTGCCAGTTCGGGACAGGGGCCGTTTTCCGGCACAGATACGCAGTATTTT. It yields the protein CASSGQGPFSGTDTQYF.

V and J are TRBV30 and TRBJ2-5; D gene uncertain. V shed 4 bases and J shed 1 base, with 10 bases lying between them. The CDR3 is made up of 13 amino acids. Germline CDR1 GTSNPN, CDR2 SVGIG (reference sequence). This CDR3 reads CAWTKNGQETQYF. The CDR3 DNA is TGTGCCTGGACAAAGAACGGCCAAGAGACCCAGTACTTC.

Note on this clone: This sample also contains other DNA sequences that code for the same CDR3. The genes are TRBV4-1 and TRBJ1-3, with 7 bases matching TRBD1. Looked up from germline, CDR1 is MGHRA and CDR2 is YSYEKL. V was pared by 2 bases and J by 2 bases, with 3 bases of the junction left unmatched. The CDR3 is made up of 15 amino acids. Here the CDR3 reads CASSQLQGTGNTIYF. In nucleotides, the CDR3 is TGCGCCAGCAGCCAACTACAGGGGACTGGAAACACCATATATTTT.

The chain recombines TRBV24-1 with TRBJ2-3; 16 bases fit TRBD2. This CDR3 is 19 amino acids long. The V gene's germline CDR1 is KGHDR and CDR2 SFDVKD. J gave up 2 bases and V 5 bases, and 9 bases lay outside the gene matches. In DNA, the CDR3 is TGTGCCACCAGTGGGGGACTAGCGGGAGGGCAGCCCCCCACAGATACGCAGTATTTT. Residues: CATSGGLAGGQPPTDTQYF.

The chain joins TRBV7-2 to TRBJ2-7; 8 nucleotides line up with TRBD2. Germline V CDR1 and CDR2: SGHTA, FQGNSA. This CDR3 region has 17 residues. Unmatched junction bases numbered 19, after V lost 5 bases and J lost 7 bases. CDR3 DNA: TGTGCCAGCAGCCCAATACCCATAGCGGGGAAAACGGGTGAGCAGTACTTC. This gives the protein CASSPIPIAGKTGEQYF. The variable domain in full, with the rest retrieved from reference TRBV7-2 and TRBJ2-7, is GAGVSQSPSNKVTEKGKDVELRCDPISGHTALYWYRQSLGQGLEFLIYFQGNSAPDKSGLPSDRFSAERTGGSVSTLTIQRTQQEDSAVYLCASSPIPIAGKTGEQYFGPGTRLTVT.

The chain recombines TRBV9 with TRBJ2-7, with 9 bases fitting TRBD2. The germline V gene has CDR1 SGDLS and CDR2 YYNGEE. The CDR3 has 14 residues. Losses at the gene ends were 3 bases for V and 2 bases for J; bases not matched to a gene: 3. The CDR3 here is CASSAGLAPYEQYF. CDR3 DNA: TGTGCCAGCAGCGCGGGACTAGCTCCCTACGAGCAGTACTTC.

CDR3 in amino acids: CASSRDGQATYEQYF. The CDR3 coding sequence is TGTGCCAGCAGTCGCGATGGGCAGGCAACCTACGAGCAGTACTTC. The J gene is TRBJ2-7, the V gene TRBV28; D is uncertain. The V end was cut by 5 bases, the J end by 2 bases, with 16 bases between. CDR1 MDHEN and CDR2 SYDVKM come from the germline V gene. This CDR3 is built from 15 residues.

The chain combines TRBV2 with TRBJ2-3, with D hard to call. Trimming shortened V by 5 bases and J by 0 bases, and 9 bases separated the two germline ends. Germline-derived CDR1 and CDR2 are SNHLY and FYNNEI. The CDR3 runs to 14 residues. The CDR3 is CASSFRSSTDTQYF. CDR3 nucleotides: TGTGCCAGCAGTTTCCGGTCTAGCACAGATACGCAGTATTTT.

This chain links TRBV11-2 with TRBJ2-1; perhaps TRBD2 as D (6 bases). V lost 1 base, J lost 9 bases, and 16 bases lay in between. This CDR3 spans 15 amino acids. CDR1 and CDR2 from the germline V gene are SGHAT and FQNNGV. CDR3 region: CASSLATSGLSEQFF. In DNA form, the CDR3 reads TGTGCCAGCAGCTTAGCCACCTCGGGACTCAGTGAGCAGTTCTTC.

V usage is TRBV28 and J usage is TRBJ1-5, with 12 positions matching TRBD1. CDR1 MDHEN and CDR2 SYDVKM come from the germline V gene. This CDR3 has 17 amino acids. The V segment lost 5 bases and the J segment 5 bases; nucleotides outside the gene matches: 10. The CDR3 region is CASSVSGQGAFYQPQHF. The CDR3 region has the DNA TGTGCCAGCAGTGTTTCGGGACAGGGGGCCTTTTATCAGCCCCAGCATTTT.

This clone was seen a single time. V is TRBV30 and J is TRBJ2-3; perhaps TRBD2 as D (5 bases). Germline assignment: CDR1 GTSNPN and CDR2 SVGIG (reference sequence). V was trimmed by 3 bases and J by 6 bases, leaving 16 bases between them. This CDR3 has 14 residues. The DNA of the CDR3 is TGTGCCTGGAGCCCCGGACTCCCCTTGGATACGCAGTATTTT. Its translation: CAWSPGLPLDTQYF. The full variable domain, rest sourced from reference TRBV30 and TRBJ2-3, is SQTIHQWPATLVQPVGSPLSLECTVEGTSNPNLYWYRQAAGRGLQLLFYSVGIGQISSEVPQNLSASRPQDRQFILSSKKLLLSDSGFYLCAWSPGLPLDTQYFGPGTRLTVL.

V is TRBV7-2 and J is TRBJ2-1; 8 positions agree with TRBD1. Germline trimming cut 1 base from V and 7 bases from J; bases unmatched to any gene: 6. This CDR3 has 15 residues. Germline-derived CDR1 and CDR2 are SGHTA and FQGNSA. This CDR3 reads CASSLGRTGFNEQFF. The CDR3 nucleotides are TGTGCCAGCAGCTTAGGCAGGACAGGGTTTAATGAGCAGTTCTTC.

The chain has TRBV4-3 and TRBJ2-1, with 7 bases identical to TRBD2. Trimming cost V 1 base and J 3 bases; bases outside gene matches: 9. Germline-derived CDR1 and CDR2 are LGHNA and YSLEER. This CDR3 region has 17 residues. CDR3 in DNA: TGCGCCAGCAGCCAAGTGGGTGCGGGAGTAAACTACAATGAGCAGTTCTTC. This encodes CASSQVGAGVNYNEQFF.

The chain uses TRBV7-9 and TRBJ2-7; TRBD2 matches 14 bases. This CDR3 comprises 15 residues. The J segment lost 13 bases and the V segment lost 5 bases, leaving 13 bases of the junction unmatched. Germline values: CDR1 SEHNR, CDR2 FQNEAQ (reference sequence). The CDR3 DNA reads TGTGCCAGCAGCCCTCCGGGACTAGCGGGAGATACTACATACTTC. It codes for CASSPPGLAGDTTYF.